Each of the 10 T cell receptor beta chains below was sequenced from the same sample in a study of long-term antiretroviral therapy in people with HIV. The immunoSEQ assay was v3.0, run at survey level. Assay used: immunoSEQ multiplex PCR; TCRdb lists only in-frame clones, some missing. The sample yields roughly 33,000 clones, about 97% seen once. The input for sequencing was unsorted PBMCs, taken 6.9 years after starting antiretroviral therapy. These receptors all stem from a man aged 30 to 39 with HIV.

V is TRBV19 and J is TRBJ2-7; 10 nucleotides line up with TRBD1. The germline V gene has CDR1 LNHDA and CDR2 SQIVND (reference sequence). J lost 1 base, V lost 6 bases, and 3 bases had no gene match. The CDR3 covers 14 residues. The CDR3 reads CASRGTGVSYEQYF. The CDR3 nucleotides read TGTGCCAGTAGAGGGACAGGGGTTTCCTACGAGCAGTACTTC.

V is TRBV5-1 and J is TRBJ2-7; no definite D call. Germline V gene lookup returns CDR1 SGHRS and CDR2 YFSETQ. Trimming took 0 bases from V and 0 from J, leaving 7 bases between them. The CDR3 runs 14 residues. Written as DNA, the CDR3 is TGCGCCAGCAGCTTGGATGTGGGCTCCTACGAGCAGTACTTC. Its protein is CASSLDVGSYEQYF. Full variable domain (missing parts from reference TRBV5-1 and TRBJ2-7): KAGVTQTPRYLIKTRGQQVTLSCSPISGHRSVSWYQQTPGQGLQFLFEYFSETQRNKGNFPGRFSGRQFSNSRSEMNVSTLELGDSALYLCASSLDVGSYEQYFGPGTRLTVT.

The genes are TRBV4-3 and TRBJ1-2; no clear D. This CDR3 has 14 residues. Germline-derived CDR1 and CDR2 are LGHNA and YSLEER. V dropped 0 bases and J dropped 2 bases, with 7 bases sitting between them. The CDR3 DNA reads TGCGCCAGCAGCCAAGATGGGTACAACTATGGCTACACCTTC. Translating gives CASSQDGYNYGYTF.

This chain joins TRBV5-5 and TRBJ2-1, with 13 bases fitting TRBD2. The CDR3 totals 16 residues. Germline-derived CDR1 and CDR2 are SGHKS and YYEKEE (reference sequence). V lost 4 bases to trimming and J lost 8 bases; unmatched junction nucleotides: 9. Here the CDR3 reads CASSPPLAGGLDEQFF. The DNA for the CDR3 is TGTGCCAGCAGCCCCCCACTAGCGGGAGGGCTTGATGAGCAGTTCTTC.

The chain recombines TRBV6-5 with TRBJ2-5; 8 bases line up with TRBD1. Germline-derived CDR1 and CDR2 are MNHEY and SVGAGI. V shed 6 bases, J shed 5 bases, and the junction held 8 bases outside the gene matches. The CDR3 consists of 14 residues. In nucleotides, the CDR3 is TGTGCCAGCAGCCCACGGACAGGGCGGGAGACCCAGTACTTC. It encodes CASSPRTGRETQYF.

The chain uses TRBV27 and TRBJ1-1; TRBD1 aligns across 7 bases. Germline V gene sequence: CDR1 MNHEY, CDR2 SMNVEV (reference sequence). The CDR3 sequence is 15 residues long. The trim removed 5 bases at V and 0 bases at J, leaving 6 bases unmatched. CDR3 sequence (DNA): TGTGCCAGCAGTGATCAAAGGGGGCTGAACACTGAAGCTTTCTTT. This codes for CASSDQRGLNTEAFF.

The chain combines TRBV6-1 with TRBJ1-2, with a tentative D call TRBD1 (5 bases). Looked up from germline, CDR1 is MNHNS and CDR2 is SASEGT. There are 15 residues in the CDR3. The V end lost 6 bases, the J end lost 7 bases, and 21 bases lay between the germline ends. The CDR3 DNA reads TGTGCCAGCAGCCCTGATAACGGGGCCCCCGGTGGCTACACCTTC. The encoded protein is CASSPDNGAPGGYTF.

This chain joins TRBV10-2 and TRBJ1-1; D might be TRBD1 (6 bases). The CDR3 contains 13 residues. Trimming cost V 5 bases and J 0 bases, with 7 bases left between them. Germline CDR1 is WSHSY and CDR2 is SAAADI. The CDR3 here is CASSRTVNTEAFF. The CDR3 coding sequence is TGCGCCAGCAGTAGGACAGTGAACACTGAAGCTTTCTTT.

The chain is built from TRBV28 and TRBJ1-5; 8 positions match TRBD1. After removal of 8 bases from V and 6 bases from J, the junction contained 3 bases not matched to a gene. This CDR3 contains 12 residues. Germline V gene sequence: CDR1 MDHEN, CDR2 SYDVKM. The CDR3 protein is CASQGATQPQHF. Written as DNA, the CDR3 is TGTGCCAGCCAGGGGGCAACTCAGCCCCAGCATTTT.

The genes are TRBV6-6 and TRBJ2-5; D might be TRBD1 or TRBD2, each matching 6 bases. V lost 5 bases and J 4 bases, leaving 14 bases between the germline ends. Germline loops: CDR1 MNHNY, CDR2 SVGAGI (reference sequence). The length of the CDR3 is 14 residues. CDR3 in amino acids: CASSLRGPGETQYF. Here the CDR3 DNA reads TGTGCCAGCAGTCTCCGGGGGCCCGGAGAGACCCAGTACTTC.